This T cell receptor (beta chain) was documented in a study of blood T cell repertoires in COVID-19. Study as a whole: Sources were T cells, B-cell-depleted T cells, or PBMCs; the material itself was cDNA or gDNA.

Participants classified as exposed had met a COVID-19 case within 2 weeks before study entry. Using immunoSEQ multiplex PCR, the repertoire was profiled, and TCRdb retains in-frame clones only, with some absent. The sample contains 65,000 or so clones, under 80% of which appear only once. V lost 4 bases, J lost 7 bases, and 7 bases stayed unmatched. The CDR3 covers 15 residues. Germline CDR1 SGHKS, CDR2 YYEKEE (reference sequence). This rearrangement joins TRBV5-5 to TRBJ1-5; 11 bases are shared with TRBD1. The source material was PBMCs or T cells enriched from blood (not recorded which). This TCR was recovered from a woman aged 55-69 years who had been exposed to COVID-19. The CDR3 is CASSPGTGGQQPQHF. The CDR3 DNA is TGTGCCAGCAGCCCAGGGACAGGGGGGCAACAGCCCCAGCATTTT.